A selection of T cell receptor beta chains follows, all from one sample in a study of shared clonotypes between healthy human individuals. The assay was immunoSEQ multiplex PCR, and TCRdb's table has in-frame clones only and misses some. The sample yields 550,000 to 700,000 clones, around three quarters seen once. Sequencing used memory CD4+ T cells sorted from blood. These receptors came from a woman aged 25 to 39 in good health. Each CDR3 is given with its conserved first and last residue. For some rows the clone size is stated as once, few or many, or as a class when expanded; others skip it.

>-|TRBV7-9|TRBJ1-2
CASSPWSLEDYGYTF
>-|TRBV6-1|TRBJ2-1
CASSDWGSSYNEQFF
>-|TRBV10-3|TRBJ1-5
CAISRTGGDQPQHF
>-|TRBV18|TRBJ1-1
CASSQNRGNTEAFF
>-|TRBV7-2|TRBJ2-5
CASSLAGRQETQYF
>-|TRBV5-4|TRBJ2-2
CASTSRDYLTGELFF
>-|TRBV29-1|TRBJ2-3
CSADPTQHTQYF
>once|TRBV27|TRBJ2-7
CASRKVPYEQYF
>many|TRBV25-1|TRBJ2-7
CASSGPGGTYEQYF
>-|TRBV27|TRBJ1-5
CASSLSRQYNQPQHF
>-|TRBV30|TRBJ2-1
CAWSFGVVMSSYNEQFF
>-|TRBV6-6|TRBJ2-7
CASSHLAGGYEQYF
>-|TRBV5-4|TRBJ2-7
CASSQDHGTSDEQYF
>-|TRBV5-4|TRBJ2-2
CASSLDFSNTGELFF
>-|TRBV29-1|TRBJ2-3
CSVGGRDPGNTQYF
>-|TRBV28|TRBJ2-1
CASQPGGLAYNEQFF
>-|TRBV25-1|TRBJ2-1
CASSEGKGAGNEQFF
>-|TRBV19|TRBJ2-5
CASSMRIQETQYF
>-|TRBV19|TRBJ1-5
CASSRAQGRGNQPQHF
>-|TRBV11-2|TRBJ2-5
CASSFYYRETQYF
>-|TRBV27|TRBJ2-5
CASSRGGLAGGPQETQYF
>-|TRBV11-2|TRBJ1-1
CASSSRVDRGDTEAFF
>-|TRBV11-2|TRBJ2-1
CASSSGSSYNEQFF
>-|TRBV6-6|TRBJ2-2
CASSPQGAALTGELFF
>-|TRBV27|TRBJ2-1
CASSLRRRNEQFF
>-|TRBV6-1|TRBJ1-1
CASSDPSGGPNTEAFF
>-|TRBV11-2|TRBJ2-7
CASSASVPILKNEQYF
>-|TRBV30|TRBJ1-5
CAWSVAMGPYSNQPQHF
>many|TRBV7-2|TRBJ2-7
CASSSYLRGDEQYF
>-|TRBV11-3|TRBJ2-1
CASSRGGGNEQFF
>-|TRBV13|TRBJ1-4
CASSRWGAGEKLFF
>few|TRBV5-6|TRBJ2-5
CASGSAGGPVETQYF
>few|TRBV18|TRBJ1-1
CASSPLVNVDTEAFF
>-|TRBV20-1|TRBJ1-4
CSATTGVKLFF
>-|TRBV29-1|TRBJ2-3
CSVGADSTDTQYF
>-|TRBV19|TRBJ1-4
CASSTGQGEKLFF
>-|TRBV29-1|TRBJ2-7
CSVENRGGEQYF
>once|TRBV5-1|TRBJ2-1
CASSAASGSYNEQFF
>-|TRBV2|TRBJ2-2
CASSGRQGTPGELFF
>-|TRBV12-5|TRBJ2-3
CASGLGSLSESTDTQYF
>-|TRBV5-6|TRBJ1-1
CASSGDINTEAFF
>few|TRBV5-1|TRBJ2-3
CASSLVWRESTDTQYF
>-|TRBV7-9|TRBJ2-7
CASSLAGREQYF
>few|TRBV11-2|TRBJ2-2
CASSLDYGSGGTGELFF
>-|TRBV10-2|TRBJ1-4
CASSPRGFEEKLFF
>-|TRBV11-2|TRBJ1-4
CASSLNRDPGANEKLFF
>-|TRBV5-4|TRBJ2-7
CASSKDRNRGEQYF
>-|TRBV28|TRBJ1-2
CASSLTGRGINYGYTF
>-|TRBV16|TRBJ2-7
CASSQPAGRGYYEQYF
>-|TRBV14|TRBJ2-5
CASSQDRYAETQYF
>-|TRBV30|TRBJ1-6
CAWTRQGYSPLHF
>-|TRBV28|TRBJ2-3
CASQERGEGTDTQYF
>-|TRBV15|TRBJ2-7
CATSREAGQRYEQYF